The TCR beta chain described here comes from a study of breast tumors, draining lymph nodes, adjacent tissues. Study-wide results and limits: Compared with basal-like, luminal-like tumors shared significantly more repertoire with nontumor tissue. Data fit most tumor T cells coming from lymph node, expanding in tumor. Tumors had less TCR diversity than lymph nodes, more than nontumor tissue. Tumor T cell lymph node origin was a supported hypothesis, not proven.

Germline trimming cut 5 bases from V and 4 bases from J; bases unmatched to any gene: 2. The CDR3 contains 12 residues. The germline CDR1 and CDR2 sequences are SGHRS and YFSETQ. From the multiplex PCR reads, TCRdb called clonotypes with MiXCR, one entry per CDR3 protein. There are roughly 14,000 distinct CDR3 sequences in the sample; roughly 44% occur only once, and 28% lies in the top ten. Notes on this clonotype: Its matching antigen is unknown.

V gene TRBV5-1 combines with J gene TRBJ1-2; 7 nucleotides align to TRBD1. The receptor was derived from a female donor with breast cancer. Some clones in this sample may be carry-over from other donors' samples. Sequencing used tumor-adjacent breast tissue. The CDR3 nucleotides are TGCGCCAGCAGGTGGGACAGCTATGGCTACACCTTC. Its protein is CASRWDSYGYTF.